This TCR beta chain originates from a study of blood T cell repertoires in COVID-19. The overall study: Material from acute and convalescent COVID-19 was sourced from the United States, Italy and Spain. The cDNA or gDNA used as material had been derived from T cells, B-cell-depleted T cells, or PBMCs.

Authors' processing steps: Nucleated cell number was recorded as an estimate derived from reference gene primer amplification. The data were produced by immunoSEQ multiplex PCR, yet TCRdb's version contains in-frame clones alone and is incomplete. The V and J calls and the clone size are those of that table, but D and trimming were determined from the DNA. The data show about 98,000 clones, over 70% seen once. This CDR3 has 15 residues. Trimming removed 4 bases from V and 4 bases from J; junction bases left unmatched: 3. CDR1 and CDR2 (germline): SEHNR, FQNEAQ (reference sequence). The TCR was taken from an elderly woman with acute or convalescent COVID-19. The material sequenced was peripheral blood. V gene TRBV7-9 combines with J gene TRBJ2-1; 11 nucleotides match TRBD2. DNA of the CDR3: TGTGCCAGCAGCTCACTAGCGGGGGTTTACAATGAGCAGTTCTTC. This encodes CASSSLAGVYNEQFF.